This paragraph reports one T cell receptor beta chain. Its antigen is currently not known. Qualities for individual bases were not recorded, and no much larger clone is one base off. This sample was taken from a study of OX40 agonist ivuxolimab in advanced cancers. With respect to the entire study: Ivuxolimab was a fully human IgG2 agonistic monoclonal antibody targeting the costimulatory receptor OX40 (CD134). Intravenous ivuxolimab was administered to patients every 2 weeks at six dose levels: 0.01, 0.1, 0.3, 1.5, 3 and 10 mg/kg. Of the 50 to 55 patients in dose escalation, about 20 had hepatocellular carcinoma, some 15 had melanoma, 9 had renal cell carcinoma and 9 had head and neck cancer. A male proportion of around 80% and a mean age of approximately 61 years, ranging from about 20 to 79, were recorded for the dose-escalation cohort. Patients were allowed to have had prior anti-PD-1, anti-PD-L1 or anti-CTLA-4 therapy, and around two fifths of the dose-escalation patients had been treated with checkpoint inhibitors. Three dose-escalation patients achieved partial responses, one with hepatocellular carcinoma and two with cutaneous melanoma. The point of sequencing TCRbeta in the periphery was to test whether ivuxolimab changed TCR sequence diversity and drove clonal T-cell expansion. The monotherapy dose-escalation portion (N of about 47 patients) of the phase I ivuxolimab trial is reported in the paper. Findings and caveats that apply to the study as a whole: After ivuxolimab, CD8+ T cells had more expanded clones than CD4+ T cells on average. In the 0.1-3.0 mg/kg groups, partial responders had among the lowest normalized peripheral clonal expansion, particularly in CD8+ T cells. At doses of 0.1 to 3.0 mg/kg, clonal expansion of both CD4+ and CD8+ T cells in blood was seen between baseline and week 6. Low levels of normalized T-cell clonal expansion were also seen in some nonresponding patients. The antigen specificity of the clonally expanded peripheral T cells was not determined.

The trial excluded patients who had a history of autoimmune disease or who were on systemic immunosuppression. In every dose cohort, peripheral blood was drawn for TCR sequencing at baseline, cycle 4 day 1, and cycle 7 day 1. The samples were taken from a phase I, first-in-human, multicenter, open-label dose-escalation trial of ivuxolimab. Adults with locally advanced or metastatic head and neck squamous cell, hepatocellular, melanoma or renal cell carcinoma were enrolled in the trial. Before TCR sequencing, CD4+ T cells and CD8+ T cells were sorted from peripheral blood as separate populations. To sequence the TCRbeta CDR3 region, genomic DNA was isolated from the sorted cells. The immunoSEQ Assay was used for sequencing of TCRbeta CDR3 regions. This immuneACCESS table, as held by TCRdb, lists in-frame sequences with V and J called but not all clones. Of the missing ones, under half trace to an unresolved V gene in checked studies; the others have no known cause. The sample table records roughly 46,000 clones; 65% to 90% of these occur just once. The ten biggest clones cover 2% to 3% of the sample.

The TCR originated in an adult with an advanced solid tumor such as melanoma, head and neck, liver or kidney cancer. The input for sequencing was CD4+ or CD8+ T cells sorted from blood, taken in a trial of the OX40 agonist ivuxolimab.

The CDR3: CASSIDGQVANYGYTF. Read as DNA, the sequence is TGTGCCAGTAGTATAGATGGACAGGTAGCTAACTATGGCTACACCTTC. The chain couples TRBV19 to TRBJ1-2; 7 of the junction bases match TRBD1. Reading from cysteine to phenylalanine, the CDR3 counts 16 amino acids. Only the CDR3 region is kept as DNA, spanning 48 bases read in frame from base 1. According to the germline V gene (reference sequence), CDR1 reads LNHDA and CDR2 reads SQIVND. V ends up 0 bases short and J 0 bases short, with an unmatched junction base count of 4.